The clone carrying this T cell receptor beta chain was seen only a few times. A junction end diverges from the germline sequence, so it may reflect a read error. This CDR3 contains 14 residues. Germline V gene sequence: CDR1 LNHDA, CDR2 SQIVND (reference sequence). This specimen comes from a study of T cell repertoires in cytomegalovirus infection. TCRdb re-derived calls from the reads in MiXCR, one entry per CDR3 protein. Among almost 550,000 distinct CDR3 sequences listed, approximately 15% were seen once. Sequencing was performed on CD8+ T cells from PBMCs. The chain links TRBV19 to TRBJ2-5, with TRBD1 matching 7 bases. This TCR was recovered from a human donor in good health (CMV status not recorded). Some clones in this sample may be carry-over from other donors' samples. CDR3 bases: TGTGCCAGTAGTATGGGGACAGAACAAGCGACCCAGTACTTC. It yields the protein CASSMGTEQATQYF.